Listed below are T cell receptor beta chains from one sample, sequenced in a study of PD-1 blockade in classical Hodgkin lymphoma. Profiled with immunoSEQ multiplex PCR; TCRdb holds only in-frame clones, not every one. The data contain 40,000 to 60,000 clones, over 60% of them seen just once; the ten biggest clones take up less than 15%. Here the sequenced sample was peripheral blood mononuclear cells (PBMCs), taken before the second cycle of nivolumab. The receptors originated from a human donor with classical Hodgkin lymphoma. CDR3s include the opening cysteine and the closing phenylalanine or tryptophan. The order of the fields is J gene, V gene, clone size, D gene, CDR3 protein, CDR3 DNA. A D gene is named only where the DNA matches it firmly. Some rows mark clone size as missing; the rest say once, few, many or name a class of expanded clone.

J: TRBJ1-5; V: TRBV6-6; size: .; D: .; CDR3: CASRHANQPQHF; DNA: TGTGCCAGCAGGCATGCCAATCAGCCCCAGCATTTT
J: TRBJ2-1; V: TRBV6-1; size: .; D: .; CDR3: CASGRLYNEQFF; DNA: TGTGCCAGCGGGCGCCTATACAATGAGCAGTTCTTC
J: TRBJ1-2; V: TRBV6-5; size: .; D: TRBD1; CDR3: CASSSAWDRGRYGYTF; DNA: TGTGCCAGCAGTTCCGCATGGGACAGGGGGCGGTATGGCTACACCTTC
J: TRBJ1-4; V: TRBV5-1; size: .; D: .; CDR3: CASSSSAGEKLFF; DNA: TGCGCCAGCAGCTCCTCCGCTGGTGAAAAACTGTTTTTT
J: TRBJ2-7; V: TRBV6-5; size: few; D: .; CDR3: CASSYRQGLNEQYF; DNA: TGTGCCAGCAGTTACAGGCAGGGCCTGAACGAGCAGTACTTC
J: TRBJ2-5; V: TRBV7-2; size: .; D: .; CDR3: CASSATGLETQYF; DNA: TGTGCCAGCAGCGCTACAGGGTTGGAGACCCAGTACTTC
J: TRBJ2-5; V: TRBV27; size: few; D: .; CDR3: CASSLRLASRETQYF; DNA: TGTGCCAGCAGTTTACGGCTAGCGAGTAGGGAGACCCAGTACTTC
J: TRBJ2-2; V: TRBV7-3; size: .; D: TRBD2; CDR3: CASSSGLAGGELFF; DNA: TGTGCCAGCAGCTCGGGACTAGCCGGCGGGGAGCTGTTTTTT
J: TRBJ2-6; V: TRBV28; size: .; D: .; CDR3: CASSVPPGANVLTF; DNA: TGTGCCAGCAGTGTCCCACCTGGGGCCAACGTCCTGACTTTC
J: TRBJ2-3; V: TRBV5-4; size: .; D: TRBD1; CDR3: CASSLDRGTTDTQYF; DNA: TGTGCCAGCAGCTTGGACAGGGGGACTACAGATACGCAGTATTTT
J: TRBJ2-7; V: TRBV6-5; size: .; D: .; CDR3: CASSSTGRGAYYEQYF; DNA: TGTGCCAGCAGTTCTACAGGGAGGGGGGCCTACTACGAGCAGTACTTC
J: TRBJ2-1; V: TRBV13; size: .; D: TRBD2; CDR3: CASSQAGWQFF; DNA: TGTGCCAGCAGCCAAGCGGGGTGGCAGTTCTTC
J: TRBJ1-1; V: TRBV19; size: few; D: .; CDR3: CASSTGYGTTEAFF; DNA: TGTGCCAGTAGTACCGGTTACGGTACCACTGAAGCTTTCTTT
J: TRBJ2-7; V: TRBV11-1; size: .; D: TRBD2; CDR3: CASSLGAVAGGRNEQYF; DNA: TGTGCCAGCAGCTTAGGGGCGGTAGCGGGAGGGCGGAACGAGCAGTACTTC
J: TRBJ1-3; V: TRBV7-6; size: .; D: .; CDR3: CASSPGRPFSGNTIYF; DNA: TGTGCCAGCAGCCCCGGACGGCCATTCTCTGGAAACACCATATATTTT
J: TRBJ1-5; V: TRBV30; size: .; D: .; CDR3: CAWSRYSNQPQHF; DNA: TGTGCCTGGAGTCGGTATAGCAATCAGCCCCAGCATTTT
J: TRBJ1-4; V: TRBV6-6; size: once; D: .; CDR3: CASSPTNEKLFF; DNA: TGTGCCAGCAGCCCAACTAATGAAAAACTGTTTTTT
J: TRBJ1-1; V: TRBV7-8; size: .; D: .; CDR3: CASSLGLASEAFF; DNA: TGTGCCAGCAGCTTAGGCCTGGCAAGTGAAGCTTTCTTT
J: TRBJ1-3; V: TRBV6-4; size: .; D: .; CDR3: CASSESDTDASGNTIYF; DNA: TGTGCCAGCAGTGAGTCGGACACTGACGCCTCTGGAAACACCATATATTTT
J: TRBJ2-7; V: TRBV13; size: .; D: .; CDR3: CASSLAGPSEQYF; DNA: TGTGCCAGCAGCTTGGCAGGGCCCAGCGAGCAGTACTTC
J: TRBJ2-7; V: TRBV11-2; size: .; D: TRBD2; CDR3: CASSLVRTSSGYEQYF; DNA: TGTGCCAGCAGCTTAGTTAGGACTAGCAGCGGATACGAGCAGTACTTC
J: TRBJ1-2; V: TRBV6-1; size: .; D: .; CDR3: CASSEPGPYTF; DNA: TGTGCCAGCAGTGAACCAGGCCCCTACACCTTC
J: TRBJ1-2; V: TRBV6-5; size: .; D: .; CDR3: CASSYGFERGYTF; DNA: TGTGCCAGCAGTTACGGGTTCGAAAGGGGCTACACCTTC
J: TRBJ1-1; V: TRBV5-8; size: .; D: .; CDR3: CASSFFPMEVEAFF; DNA: TGTGCCAGCAGCTTTTTCCCCATGGAGGTGGAAGCTTTCTTT
J: TRBJ2-2; V: TRBV18; size: .; D: .; CDR3: CASSPPVRTNTGELFF; DNA: TGTGCCAGCTCACCTCCCGTACGTACGAACACCGGGGAGCTGTTTTTT
J: TRBJ1-4; V: TRBV2; size: .; D: TRBD1; CDR3: CASGKTGMDEKLFF; DNA: TGTGCCAGCGGAAAGACAGGGATGGATGAAAAACTGTTTTTT
J: TRBJ2-6; V: TRBV6-6; size: .; D: .; CDR3: CASTPYGSGANVLTF; DNA: TGTGCCAGCACCCCTTACGGCTCTGGGGCCAACGTCCTGACTTTC
J: TRBJ2-5; V: TRBV5-6; size: .; D: .; CDR3: CASSFGGETQYF; DNA: TGTGCCAGCAGCTTCGGGGGAGAGACCCAGTACTTC
J: TRBJ2-1; V: TRBV7-2; size: .; D: .; CDR3: CASSPQGNEQFF; DNA: TGTGCCAGCAGCCCCCAGGGGAATGAGCAGTTCTTC
J: TRBJ2-7; V: TRBV11-2; size: once; D: TRBD1; CDR3: CASSPQGARSYEQYF; DNA: TGTGCCAGCAGCCCGCAGGGGGCTCGGTCCTACGAGCAGTACTTC
J: TRBJ2-7; V: TRBV2; size: few; D: .; CDR3: CASSLTLDEYF; DNA: TGTGCCAGCAGTTTGACCCTTGATGAGTACTTC
J: TRBJ2-7; V: TRBV28; size: .; D: .; CDR3: CASSSVVNEQYF; DNA: TGTGCCAGCAGCTCAGTTGTGAATGAGCAGTACTTC
J: TRBJ1-1; V: TRBV7-9; size: once; D: .; CDR3: CASSLEANTEAFF; DNA: TGTGCCAGCAGCTTAGAGGCGAACACTGAAGCTTTCTTT
J: TRBJ1-5; V: TRBV19; size: medium-sized; D: .; CDR3: CASKGALGSNQPQHF; DNA: TGTGCCAGTAAAGGGGCGCTAGGTAGCAATCAGCCCCAGCATTTT
J: TRBJ1-2; V: TRBV19; size: .; D: .; CDR3: CASNLDRNYGYTF; DNA: TGTGCCAGTAACCTAGACAGGAACTATGGCTACACCTTC
J: TRBJ2-2; V: TRBV19; size: .; D: TRBD1; CDR3: CASSIGTGSTTGELFF; DNA: TGTGCCAGTAGTATCGGGACAGGGAGTACCACCGGGGAGCTGTTTTTT
J: TRBJ1-2; V: TRBV6-5; size: few; D: .; CDR3: CASSYQGGKYGYTF; DNA: TGTGCCAGCAGTTATCAGGGTGGGAAATATGGCTACACCTTC
J: TRBJ1-1; V: TRBV29-1; size: few; D: .; CDR3: CSVTGNTEAFF; DNA: TGCAGCGTCACAGGGAACACTGAAGCTTTCTTT
J: TRBJ2-2; V: TRBV7-9; size: medium-sized; D: TRBD2; CDR3: CASSLDRAGVVTGELFF; DNA: TGTGCCAGCAGCTTGGACCGGGCGGGAGTTGTCACCGGGGAGCTGTTTTTT
J: TRBJ2-7; V: TRBV28; size: .; D: .; CDR3: CASMRQTNFYEQYF; DNA: TGTGCCAGCATGAGGCAGACCAACTTCTACGAGCAGTACTTC
J: TRBJ2-7; V: TRBV10-3; size: few; D: TRBD1; CDR3: CAISEPGQGISEQYF; DNA: TGTGCCATCAGTGAGCCGGGACAGGGGATATCCGAGCAGTACTTC
J: TRBJ2-5; V: TRBV7-8; size: .; D: .; CDR3: CASSFPLVSQETQYF; DNA: TGTGCCAGCAGCTTTCCTTTGGTTTCACAAGAGACCCAGTACTTC
J: TRBJ2-5; V: TRBV28; size: .; D: .; CDR3: CASSTPMGEETQYF; DNA: TGTGCCAGCAGTACACCTATGGGGGAAGAGACCCAGTACTTC
J: TRBJ2-3; V: TRBV14; size: .; D: .; CDR3: CASSPIGEVTRTPTDTQYF; DNA: TGTGCCAGCAGCCCTATAGGGGAAGTCACAAGAACACCCACAGATACGCAGTATTTT
J: TRBJ2-2; V: TRBV9; size: many; D: TRBD1; CDR3: CASSVGRDRGNTGELFF; DNA: TGTGCCAGCAGCGTAGGGCGGGACAGGGGAAACACCGGGGAGCTGTTTTTT
J: TRBJ1-4; V: TRBV18; size: .; D: .; CDR3: CASSPLAEKLFF; DNA: TGTGCCAGCTCACCACTCGCCGAAAAACTGTTTTTT
J: TRBJ1-1; V: TRBV27; size: .; D: .; CDR3: CASYPRGGYMTEAFF; DNA: TGTGCCAGCTACCCACGGGGGGGATATATGACTGAAGCTTTCTTT
J: TRBJ2-3; V: TRBV28; size: .; D: .; CDR3: CASSLMAGLSDTQYF; DNA: TGTGCCAGCAGTTTAATGGCAGGGCTTTCCGATACGCAGTATTTT
J: TRBJ1-1; V: TRBV7-2; size: .; D: .; CDR3: CASSIYSGAFF; DNA: TGTGCCAGCAGTATCTATAGCGGAGCTTTCTTT
J: TRBJ2-2; V: TRBV2; size: few; D: .; CDR3: CASSIRGGIAGELFF; DNA: TGTGCCAGCAGTATTAGGGGAGGAATCGCCGGGGAGCTGTTTTTT
J: TRBJ1-1; V: TRBV6-5; size: .; D: .; CDR3: CASSLGEATEAFF; DNA: TGTGCCAGCAGCCTAGGGGAGGCCACTGAAGCTTTCTTT
J: TRBJ2-2; V: TRBV5-6; size: .; D: TRBD1; CDR3: CASSTSTGSTGELFF; DNA: TGTGCCAGCAGCACCTCGACAGGGTCCACCGGGGAGCTGTTTTTT
J: TRBJ2-5; V: TRBV9; size: .; D: TRBD2; CDR3: CASSVVGLAGGETQYF; DNA: TGTGCCAGCAGCGTAGTGGGGCTAGCGGGAGGAGAGACCCAGTACTTC
J: TRBJ2-5; V: TRBV7-6; size: .; D: TRBD2; CDR3: CASSFPLAIQETQYF; DNA: TGTGCCAGCAGCTTCCCACTAGCGATCCAAGAGACCCAGTACTTC
J: TRBJ1-2; V: TRBV30; size: few; D: TRBD1; CDR3: CAWKGAGGYTF; DNA: TGTGCCTGGAAGGGGGCTGGTGGCTACACCTTC
J: TRBJ2-7; V: TRBV7-7; size: .; D: TRBD1; CDR3: CASSLTGTSDEQYF; DNA: TGTGCTAGCAGCCTGACAGGGACGTCGGACGAGCAGTACTTC
J: TRBJ2-5; V: TRBV7-3; size: .; D: TRBD1; CDR3: CASSTGQQETQYF; DNA: TGTGCCAGCAGCACGGGACAGCAAGAGACCCAGTACTTC
J: TRBJ2-5; V: TRBV27; size: .; D: TRBD2; CDR3: CASSFSGRAGRETQYF; DNA: TGTGCCAGCAGTTTTTCGGGGAGGGCCGGTAGGGAGACCCAGTACTTC
J: TRBJ1-1; V: TRBV9; size: .; D: TRBD1; CDR3: CASSVDRDTEAFF; DNA: TGTGCCAGCAGCGTCGACAGGGACACTGAAGCTTTCTTT